This T cell receptor (beta chain) derives from a study of cytomegalovirus exposure and HLA in healthy donors. Broader study findings: One cluster of highly shared sequence variants probably arose as a sequencing artifact. A few V segments could not be told apart, such as TRBV6-2 and TRBV6-3, and were left out. Analysis performed later showed TCR beta chains linked to HLA being more clonally expanded than equally common others.

Losses at the gene ends were 4 bases for V and 4 bases for J; bases not matched to a gene: 11. The CDR3 spans 16 residues. Germline loops: CDR1 MNHEY, CDR2 SVGAGI. In the PCR, 60 Vbeta and 13 Jbeta primers were used. TCRdb's table, derived via immunoSEQ multiplex PCR, lists solely in-frame clones and lacks some. The table shows 100,000 to 150,000 clones, with approximately 78% occurring only once. Donors in the study were healthy people who gave bone marrow. This clone occurred once. The antigen is unknown. The TCR comes from a human donor in good health. This chain joins TRBV6-5 and TRBJ2-7, with 9 positions matching TRBD1. Sequencing input: PBMCs. CDR3 protein: CASSSTRGDRVYEQYF. The CDR3 bases are TGTGCCAGCAGTTCGACACGTGGGGACAGGGTATACGAGCAGTACTTC.